The rows below give T cell receptor beta chains drawn from one sample of a study of blood T cell repertoires in COVID-19. TCRdb's table, derived via immunoSEQ multiplex PCR, lists solely in-frame clones and lacks some. The repertoire holds 250,000 to 350,000 clones, with around 82% as singletons. Input material: peripheral blood. The receptors were gathered from a woman aged 45 to 65 with acute or convalescent COVID-19. Both conserved end residues are part of each CDR3. The D gene is left open where the match is weak. Not all rows give a size; the values are once, few, many and, for expanded clones, a class.

v_call,clone_size,d_call,j_call,cdr3_aa,cdr3_nt
TRBV27,-,TRBD2,TRBJ2-7,CASSLLASGRSYEQYF,TGTGCCAGCAGTCTCCTGGCAAGCGGGAGGTCCTACGAGCAGTACTTC
TRBV25-1,-,-,TRBJ2-1,CASSESRVLGNEQFF,TGTGCCAGCAGTGAGTCGAGGGTCCTGGGTAATGAGCAGTTCTTC
TRBV5-1,-,-,TRBJ1-5,CASSLDVGGGQPQHF,TGCGCCAGCAGCTTGGACGTTGGCGGGGGTCAGCCCCAGCATTTT
TRBV19,once,-,TRBJ2-2,CASSIESIGELFF,TGTGCCAGTAGTATCGAGAGTATCGGGGAGCTGTTTTTT
TRBV18,-,-,TRBJ2-1,CASSQGIGPNNEQFF,TGTGCCAGCTCTCAGGGGATAGGCCCTAACAATGAGCAGTTCTTC
TRBV3-1/TRBV3-2,once,TRBD1,TRBJ2-7,CASSLGQANYEQYF,TGTGCCAGCAGCCTCGGACAGGCAAACTACGAGCAGTACTTC
TRBV10-2,-,TRBD1,TRBJ1-2,CASSLNRGNYGYTF,TGCGCCAGCAGTCTAAACAGGGGGAACTATGGCTACACCTTC
TRBV24-1,-,-,TRBJ1-5,CATSQRLSNQPQHF,TGTGCCACCAGTCAGAGACTCAGCAATCAGCCCCAGCATTTT
TRBV27,-,TRBD1,TRBJ2-3,CATLPGGYADTQYF,TGTGCCACTTTGCCAGGGGGCTACGCAGATACGCAGTATTTT
TRBV19,-,-,TRBJ2-5,CASSPRFFVQETQYF,TGTGCCAGTAGCCCTCGGTTTTTTGTCCAAGAGACCCAGTACTTC
TRBV6-2/TRBV6-3,-,-,TRBJ2-2,CASSTEGANTGELFF,TGTGCCAGCAGTACCGAAGGGGCCAACACCGGGGAGCTGTTTTTT
TRBV19,-,-,TRBJ1-6,CASSMPPTQLRSSPLHF,TGTGCCAGTAGTATGCCCCCCACGCAACTAAGGAGTTCACCCCTCCACTTT
TRBV6-1,once,TRBD1,TRBJ2-1,CASSEETGASYNEQFF,TGTGCCAGCAGTGAGGAGACAGGGGCCTCCTACAATGAGCAGTTCTTC
TRBV9,few,-,TRBJ2-4,CASSPDWKNIQYF,TGTGCCAGCAGCCCGGACTGGAAAAACATTCAGTACTTC
TRBV7-9,once,TRBD2,TRBJ2-3,CASGTSGRSTDTQYF,TGTGCCAGCGGAACTAGCGGGAGGAGCACAGATACGCAGTATTTT
TRBV27,-,TRBD1,TRBJ2-1,CASSPRGTGGFEQFF,TGTGCCAGCAGCCCTAGGGGGACAGGGGGCTTTGAGCAGTTCTTC
TRBV4-3,-,-,TRBJ1-1,CASSPYAAGALGTEAFF,TGCGCCAGCAGCCCCTATGCGGCAGGGGCCTTGGGCACTGAAGCTTTCTTT